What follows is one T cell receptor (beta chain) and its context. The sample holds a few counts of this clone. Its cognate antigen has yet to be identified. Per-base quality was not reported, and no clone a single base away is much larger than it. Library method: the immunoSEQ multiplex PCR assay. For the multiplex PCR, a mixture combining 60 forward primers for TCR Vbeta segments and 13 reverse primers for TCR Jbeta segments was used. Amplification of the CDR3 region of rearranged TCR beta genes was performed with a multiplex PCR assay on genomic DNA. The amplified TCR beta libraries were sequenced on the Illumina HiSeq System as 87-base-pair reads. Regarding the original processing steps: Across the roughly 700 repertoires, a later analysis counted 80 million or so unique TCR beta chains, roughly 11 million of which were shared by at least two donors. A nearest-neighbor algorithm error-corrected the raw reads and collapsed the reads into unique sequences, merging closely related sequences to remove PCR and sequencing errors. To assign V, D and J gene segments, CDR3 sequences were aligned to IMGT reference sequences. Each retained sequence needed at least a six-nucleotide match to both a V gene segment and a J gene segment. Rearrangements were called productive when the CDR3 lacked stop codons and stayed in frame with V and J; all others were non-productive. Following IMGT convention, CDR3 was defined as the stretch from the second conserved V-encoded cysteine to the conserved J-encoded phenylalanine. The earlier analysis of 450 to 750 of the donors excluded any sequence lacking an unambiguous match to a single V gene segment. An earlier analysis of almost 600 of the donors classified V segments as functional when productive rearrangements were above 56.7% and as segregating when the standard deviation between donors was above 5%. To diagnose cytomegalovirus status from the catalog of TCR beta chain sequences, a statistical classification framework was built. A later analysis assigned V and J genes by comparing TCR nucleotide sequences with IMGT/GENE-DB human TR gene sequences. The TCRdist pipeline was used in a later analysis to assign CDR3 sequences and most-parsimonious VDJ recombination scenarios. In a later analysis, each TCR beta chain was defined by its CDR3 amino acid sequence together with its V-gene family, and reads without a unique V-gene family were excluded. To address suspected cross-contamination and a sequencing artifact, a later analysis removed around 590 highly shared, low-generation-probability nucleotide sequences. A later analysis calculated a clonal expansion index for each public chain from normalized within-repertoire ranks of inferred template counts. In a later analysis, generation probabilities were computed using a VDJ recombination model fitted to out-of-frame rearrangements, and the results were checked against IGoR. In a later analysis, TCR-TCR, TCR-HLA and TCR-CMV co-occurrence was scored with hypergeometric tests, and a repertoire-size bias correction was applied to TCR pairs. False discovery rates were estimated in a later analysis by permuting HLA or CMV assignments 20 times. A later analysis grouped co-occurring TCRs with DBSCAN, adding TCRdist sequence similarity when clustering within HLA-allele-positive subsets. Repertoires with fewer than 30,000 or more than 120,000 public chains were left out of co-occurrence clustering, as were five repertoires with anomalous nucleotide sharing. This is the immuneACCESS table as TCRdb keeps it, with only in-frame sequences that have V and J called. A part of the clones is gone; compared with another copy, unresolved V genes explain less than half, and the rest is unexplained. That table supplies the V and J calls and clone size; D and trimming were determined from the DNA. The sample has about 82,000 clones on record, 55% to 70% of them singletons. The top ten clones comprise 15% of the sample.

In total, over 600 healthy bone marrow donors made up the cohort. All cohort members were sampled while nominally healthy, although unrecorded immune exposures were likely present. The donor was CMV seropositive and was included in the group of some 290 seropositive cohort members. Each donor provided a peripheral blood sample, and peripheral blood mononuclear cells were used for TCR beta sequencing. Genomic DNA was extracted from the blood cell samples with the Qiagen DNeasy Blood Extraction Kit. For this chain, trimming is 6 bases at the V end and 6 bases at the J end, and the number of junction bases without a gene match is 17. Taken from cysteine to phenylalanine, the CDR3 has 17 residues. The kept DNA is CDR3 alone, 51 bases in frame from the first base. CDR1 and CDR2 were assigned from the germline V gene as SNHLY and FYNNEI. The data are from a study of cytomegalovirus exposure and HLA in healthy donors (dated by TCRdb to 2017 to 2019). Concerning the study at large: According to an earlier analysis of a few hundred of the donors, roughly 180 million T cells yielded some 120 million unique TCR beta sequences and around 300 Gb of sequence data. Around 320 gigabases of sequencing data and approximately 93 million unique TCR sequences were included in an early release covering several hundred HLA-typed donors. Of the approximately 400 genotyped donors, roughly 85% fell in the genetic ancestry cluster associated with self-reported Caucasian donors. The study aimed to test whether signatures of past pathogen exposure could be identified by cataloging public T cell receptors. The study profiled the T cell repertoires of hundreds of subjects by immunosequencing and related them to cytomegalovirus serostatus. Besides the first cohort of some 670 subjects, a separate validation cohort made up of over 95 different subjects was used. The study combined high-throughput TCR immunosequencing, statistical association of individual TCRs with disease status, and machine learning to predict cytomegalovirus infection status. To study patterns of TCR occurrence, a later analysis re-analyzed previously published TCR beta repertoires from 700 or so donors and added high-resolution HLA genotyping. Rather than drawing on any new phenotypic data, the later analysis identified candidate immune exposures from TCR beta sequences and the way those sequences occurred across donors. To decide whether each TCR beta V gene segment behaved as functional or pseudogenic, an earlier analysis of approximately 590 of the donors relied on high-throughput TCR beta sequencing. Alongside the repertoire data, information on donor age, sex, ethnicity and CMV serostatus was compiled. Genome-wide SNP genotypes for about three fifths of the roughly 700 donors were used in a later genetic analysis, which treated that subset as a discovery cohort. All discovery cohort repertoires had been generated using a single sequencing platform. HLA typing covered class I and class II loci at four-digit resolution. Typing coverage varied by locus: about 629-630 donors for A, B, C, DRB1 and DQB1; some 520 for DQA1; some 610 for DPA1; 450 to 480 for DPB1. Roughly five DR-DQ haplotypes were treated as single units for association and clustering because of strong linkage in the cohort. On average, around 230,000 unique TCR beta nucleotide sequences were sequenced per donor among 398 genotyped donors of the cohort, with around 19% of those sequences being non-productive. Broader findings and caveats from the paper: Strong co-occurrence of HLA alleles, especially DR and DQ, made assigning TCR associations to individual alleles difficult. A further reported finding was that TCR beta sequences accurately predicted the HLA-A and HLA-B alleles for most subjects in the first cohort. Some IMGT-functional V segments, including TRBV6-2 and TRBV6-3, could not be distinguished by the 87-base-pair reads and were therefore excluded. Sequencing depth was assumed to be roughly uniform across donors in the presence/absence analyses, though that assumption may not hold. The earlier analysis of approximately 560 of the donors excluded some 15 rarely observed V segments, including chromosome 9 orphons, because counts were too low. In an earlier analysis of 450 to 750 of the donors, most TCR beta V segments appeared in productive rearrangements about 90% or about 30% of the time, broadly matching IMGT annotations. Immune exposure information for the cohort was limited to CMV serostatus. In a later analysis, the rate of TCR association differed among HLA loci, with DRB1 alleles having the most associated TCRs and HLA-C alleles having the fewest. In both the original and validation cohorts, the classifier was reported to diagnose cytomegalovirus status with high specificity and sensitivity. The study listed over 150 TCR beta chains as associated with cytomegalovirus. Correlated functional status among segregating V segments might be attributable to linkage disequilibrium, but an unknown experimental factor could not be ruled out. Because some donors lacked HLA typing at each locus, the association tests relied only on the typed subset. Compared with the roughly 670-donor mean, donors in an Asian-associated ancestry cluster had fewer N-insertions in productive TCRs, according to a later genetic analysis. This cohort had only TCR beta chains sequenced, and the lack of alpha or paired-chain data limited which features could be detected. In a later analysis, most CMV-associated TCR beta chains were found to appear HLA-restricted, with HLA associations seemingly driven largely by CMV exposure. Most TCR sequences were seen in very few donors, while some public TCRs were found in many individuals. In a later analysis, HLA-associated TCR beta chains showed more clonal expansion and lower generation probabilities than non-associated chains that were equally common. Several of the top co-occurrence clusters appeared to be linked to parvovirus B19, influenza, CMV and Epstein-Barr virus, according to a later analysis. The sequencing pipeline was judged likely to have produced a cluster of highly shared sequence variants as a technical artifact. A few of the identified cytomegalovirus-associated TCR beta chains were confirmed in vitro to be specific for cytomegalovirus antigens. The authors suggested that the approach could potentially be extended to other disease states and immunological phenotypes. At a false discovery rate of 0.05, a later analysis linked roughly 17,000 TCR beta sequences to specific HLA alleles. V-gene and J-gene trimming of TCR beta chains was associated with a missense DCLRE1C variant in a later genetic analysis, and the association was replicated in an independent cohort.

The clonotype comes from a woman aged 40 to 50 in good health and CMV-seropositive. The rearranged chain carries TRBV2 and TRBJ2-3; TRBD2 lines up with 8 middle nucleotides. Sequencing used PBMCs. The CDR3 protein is CASSRTGLARGGDTQYF. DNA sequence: TGTGCCAGCAGCAGGACCGGACTAGCTCGTGGTGGGGATACGCAGTATTTT.